One and the same sample provided the 7 T cell receptor beta chains below, sequenced in a study of T cells in Graves' hyperthyroidism and ophthalmopathy. Amplified regions were TCR beta CDR3 sequences from RNA transcripts. Researchers ran a first-round RT-PCR on the TCR CDR3 using the HTBI primer set. TCRdb used MiXCR to reprocess the multiplex PCR reads, holding one entry per CDR3 protein. The sample has 550,000 to 650,000 distinct CDR3 sequences, 12% to 15% seen once; the top ten hold approximately 13%. Sequencing was carried out using blood. Source of these receptors: a middle-aged woman with Graves' hyperthyroidism.

The chain uses TRBV20-1 and TRBJ1-5; D gene ambiguous. The CDR3 totals 14 residues. The ends were cut back, 0 bases at V and 6 bases at J, with 12 bases in the middle. Germline loops: CDR1 DFQATT, CDR2 SNEGSKA (reference sequence). The CDR3 loop is CSARDEGIRQPQHF. The CDR3 region has the DNA TGCAGTGCTAGAGATGAAGGGATCCGTCAGCCCCAGCATTTT.

The chain carries TRBV7-3 and TRBJ2-7; 8 positions agree with TRBD2. The trim removed 5 bases at V and 3 bases at J, leaving 9 bases unmatched. Per germline, CDR1 SGHTA and CDR2 FQGTGA. This CDR3 spans 15 amino acids. The CDR3 DNA sequence: TGTGCCAGCAGCCTACGGGGGGGAGGCGACTACGAGCAGTACTTC. It specifies CASSLRGGGDYEQYF.

Ten or more counts support this clonotype. The V gene is TRBV14, the J gene TRBJ2-5, with D unclear. With 4 bases removed from V and 5 bases from J, the gap between germline ends came to 14 bases. The CDR3 runs to 14 residues. Per the germline V gene, CDR1 is SGHDN and CDR2 is FVKESK. The CDR3 DNA sequence: TGTGCCAGCAGCCCCACTCTGACACGGGAGACCCAGTACTTC. Encoded protein: CASSPTLTRETQYF. The full variable domain, rest sourced from reference TRBV14 and TRBJ2-5, is EAGVTQFPSHSVIEKGQTVTLRCDPISGHDNLYWYRRVMGKEIKFLLHFVKESKQDESGMPNNRFLAERTGGTYSTLKVQPAELEDSGVYFCASSPTLTRETQYFGPGTRLLVL.

V is TRBV5-6 and J is TRBJ2-7; 10 bases line up with TRBD2. Germline CDR1 SGHDT, CDR2 YYEEEE. This CDR3 has 17 amino acids. Trimming cost V 7 bases and J 3 bases; bases outside gene matches: 16. The CDR3 sequence is CASSPQYPSGSLYEQYF. DNA for the CDR3: TGTGCCAGCTCACCCCAATACCCTAGCGGGAGTCTCTACGAGCAGTACTTC.

A few counts support this clonotype. This chain connects TRBV9 to TRBJ2-2; D is possibly TRBD1 (6 bases). V was clipped by 3 bases and J by 6 bases, with 18 bases between them. Germline V gene lookup returns CDR1 SGDLS and CDR2 YYNGEE. The CDR3 covers 16 residues. CDR3 DNA sequence: TGTGCCAGCAGCGGCCAGACAGGTCCCACGTCCGGGGAGCTGTTTTTT. Translating it yields CASSGQTGPTSGELFF.

The CDR3 is CASRPRTSGEEQYF. The CDR3 bases are TGTGCCAGCAGACCTAGGACTAGCGGGGAGGAGCAGTACTTC. The chain combines TRBV3-1 with TRBJ2-7; 12 nucleotides match TRBD2. Germline trimming cut 6 bases from V and 7 bases from J; bases unmatched to any gene: 7. This CDR3 has 14 amino acids. Germline lookup yields CDR1 LGHDT and CDR2 YNNKEL (reference sequence).

This clonotype was seen only a few times. The genes are TRBV28 and TRBJ1-1; D is undetermined. The V and J ends lost 1 base and 11 bases respectively, with 11 bases between them. The CDR3 has 12 amino acids. The germline V gene encodes CDR1 MDHEN and CDR2 SYDVKM. For the CDR3, the DNA is TGTGCCAGCAGTTTATCGGTAGGTTACGCTTTCTTT. Translation: CASSLSVGYAFF.